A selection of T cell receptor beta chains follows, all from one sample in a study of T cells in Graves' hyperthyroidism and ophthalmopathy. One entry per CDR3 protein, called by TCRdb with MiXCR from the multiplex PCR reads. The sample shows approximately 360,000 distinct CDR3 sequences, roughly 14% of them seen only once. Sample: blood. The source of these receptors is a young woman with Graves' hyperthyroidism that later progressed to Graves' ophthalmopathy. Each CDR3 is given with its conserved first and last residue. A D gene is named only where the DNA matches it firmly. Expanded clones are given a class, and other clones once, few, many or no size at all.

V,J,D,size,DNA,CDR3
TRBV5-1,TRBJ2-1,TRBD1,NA,TGCGCCAGCAGCAACGGACAGGGGGCACCCTACAATGAGCAGTTCTTC,CASSNGQGAPYNEQFF
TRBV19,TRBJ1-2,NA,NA,TGTGCCAGTAGTATGCTCTATGGCTACACCTTC,CASSMLYGYTF
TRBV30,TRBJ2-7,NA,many,TGTGCCCGGACCGAGAGATTTTCCTACGAGCAGTACTTC,CARTERFSYEQYF
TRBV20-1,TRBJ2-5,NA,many,TGCAGTGCCATGACCGGGACATGGGGAGAGACCCAGTACTTC,CSAMTGTWGETQYF
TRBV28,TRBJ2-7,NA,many,TGTGCCAGCCGATGGGGACCCTACGAGCAGTACTTC,CASRWGPYEQYF
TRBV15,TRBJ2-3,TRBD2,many,TGTGCCACCGACAGCGGGATCACAGATACGCAGTATTTT,CATDSGITDTQYF
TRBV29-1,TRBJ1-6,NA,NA,TGCAGCGCTGCGGGCAGGGATGGGTCACCCCTCCACTTT,CSAAGRDGSPLHF
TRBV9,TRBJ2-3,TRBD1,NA,TGTGCCAACAGCGCCCGGACAGGGGGCGACGAAGATACGCAGTATTTT,CANSARTGGDEDTQYF
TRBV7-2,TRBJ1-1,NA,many,TGTGCCAGCAGCTTAGGTTACGGGGGGGGTGAAGCTTTCTTT,CASSLGYGGGEAFF
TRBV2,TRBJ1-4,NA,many,TGTGCCAGCCTAAGCACCGAAAAACTGTTTTTT,CASLSTEKLFF
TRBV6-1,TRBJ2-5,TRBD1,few,TGTGCCAGCAGTGGAGGGACAGTAGTCCAAGAGACCCAGTACTTC,CASSGGTVVQETQYF
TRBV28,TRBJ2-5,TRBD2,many,TGTGCCAGCAGTTTACTAGCGGGAGATACGGAGACCCAGTACTTC,CASSLLAGDTETQYF
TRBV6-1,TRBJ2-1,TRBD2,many,TGTGCCAGCAGAGCCCGTGCGGGAGAGAGTTCCTACAATGAGCAGTTCTTC,CASRARAGESSYNEQFF
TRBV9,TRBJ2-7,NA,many,TGTGCCAGCAGCGTGGGGGCGGGAGACTCTGCCGAGCAGTACTTC,CASSVGAGDSAEQYF
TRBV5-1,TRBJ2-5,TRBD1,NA,TGCGCCAGCAGCTCGGGACAGGGGGTTGGAGAGACCCAGTACTTC,CASSSGQGVGETQYF
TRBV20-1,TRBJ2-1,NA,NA,TGCAGTGCTAGGGGGGCGGGCGGGATGGCACCCAATGAGCAGTTCTTC,CSARGAGGMAPNEQFF
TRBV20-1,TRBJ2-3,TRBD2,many,TGCAGTGCTAGATCCCTCCCGGGACTAGCGGGAGGACGCACAGATACGCAGTATTTT,CSARSLPGLAGGRTDTQYF
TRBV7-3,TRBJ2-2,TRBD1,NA,TGTGCCAGCAGCTCTCGGGACAGCACCGGGGAGCTGTTTTTT,CASSSRDSTGELFF
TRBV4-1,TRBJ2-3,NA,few,TGCGCCAGCAGCGTCACGTGGGGGGCAGATACGCAGTATTTT,CASSVTWGADTQYF
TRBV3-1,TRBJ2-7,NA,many,TGTGCCAGCAGCCTATATGGGGTCTACGAGCAGTACTTC,CASSLYGVYEQYF
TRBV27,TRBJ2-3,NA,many,TGTGCCAGCAGTTACGGGGGAGGAGGGAACACAGATACGCAGTATTTT,CASSYGGGGNTDTQYF
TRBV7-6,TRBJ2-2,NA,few,TGTGCCAGCAGTTTACAGGGCACGGACACCGGGGAGCTGTTTTTT,CASSLQGTDTGELFF
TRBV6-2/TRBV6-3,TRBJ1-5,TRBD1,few,TGTGCCAGCAGGGCGGGACAGGGTTTGGATCAGCCCCAGCATTTT,CASRAGQGLDQPQHF
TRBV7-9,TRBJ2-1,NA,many,TGTGCCAGCAGCTTAGCGCAGGGTAGAAGCTCCTACAATGAGCAGTTCTTC,CASSLAQGRSSYNEQFF
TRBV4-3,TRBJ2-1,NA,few,TGCGCCAGCAGCCAAGACGGGGACTCCTACAATGAGCAGTTCTTC,CASSQDGDSYNEQFF
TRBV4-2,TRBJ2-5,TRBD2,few,TGTGCCAGCAGCCAAGATGGTAGCGGGAGACAGACCCAGTACTTC,CASSQDGSGRQTQYF
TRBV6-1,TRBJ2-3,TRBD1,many,TGTGCCAGCAGAGAGAGGGACAGGGGCCCAGATACGCAGTATTTT,CASRERDRGPDTQYF
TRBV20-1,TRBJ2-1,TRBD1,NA,TGCAGTGCGGACGGACAGGGGTCTTCCAATGAGCAGTTCTTC,CSADGQGSSNEQFF
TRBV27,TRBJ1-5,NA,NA,TGTGCCAGCAGTTTAGCTTGGGGGGGGGACAATCAGCCCCAGCATTTT,CASSLAWGGDNQPQHF
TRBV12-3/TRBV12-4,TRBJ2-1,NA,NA,TGTGCCAGCAGTTTGATACTTCGTCCCGGGACCGTATACAATGAGCAGTTCTTC,CASSLILRPGTVYNEQFF
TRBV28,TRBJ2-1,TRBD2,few,TGTGCCAGTTCCTTCGGACTAGCCTCGAGCTCCTACAATGAGCAGTTCTTC,CASSFGLASSSYNEQFF
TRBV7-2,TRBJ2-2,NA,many,TGTGCCAGCAGCGTAAGGGGCGGGGAGCTGTTTTTT,CASSVRGGELFF
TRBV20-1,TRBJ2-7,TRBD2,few,TGCAGTGCTATACCGAGCGGGAGCGGGATTAAGGAGCAGTACTTC,CSAIPSGSGIKEQYF
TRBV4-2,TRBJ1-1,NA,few,TGTGCCAGCAGCCAAGATTTGGAGGGTACAGTTTCTTTCTTT,CASSQDLEGTVSFF
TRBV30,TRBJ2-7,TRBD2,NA,TGTGCCTGGAGTGTAGCGGGAGAATATGAGCAGTACTTC,CAWSVAGEYEQYF
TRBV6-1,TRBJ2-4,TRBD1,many,TGTGCCAGCAGTGAAACCGGACAGGGGTACATTCAGTACTTC,CASSETGQGYIQYF
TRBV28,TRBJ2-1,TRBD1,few,TGTGCCAGCAGTTTAGGGCAGGGGGCAAATGAGCAGTTCTTC,CASSLGQGANEQFF
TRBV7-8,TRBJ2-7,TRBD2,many,TGTGCCAGCAGCTTGGTACTAGCGGGAGGGTACGAGCAGTACTTC,CASSLVLAGGYEQYF
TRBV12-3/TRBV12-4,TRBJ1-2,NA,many,TGTGCCAGCAGTTTAGAGGAGGTCGGGGCTTCCCGTTCGGGCTACACCTTC,CASSLEEVGASRSGYTF
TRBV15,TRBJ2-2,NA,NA,TGTGCCACCAGCAGAGCCCCTCTAGTAATCTCCGGGGAGCTGTTTTTT,CATSRAPLVISGELFF
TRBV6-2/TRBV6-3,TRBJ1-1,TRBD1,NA,TGTGCCAGCAGCCAGTCGAGGGGGCAGACTGAAGCTTTCTTT,CASSQSRGQTEAFF